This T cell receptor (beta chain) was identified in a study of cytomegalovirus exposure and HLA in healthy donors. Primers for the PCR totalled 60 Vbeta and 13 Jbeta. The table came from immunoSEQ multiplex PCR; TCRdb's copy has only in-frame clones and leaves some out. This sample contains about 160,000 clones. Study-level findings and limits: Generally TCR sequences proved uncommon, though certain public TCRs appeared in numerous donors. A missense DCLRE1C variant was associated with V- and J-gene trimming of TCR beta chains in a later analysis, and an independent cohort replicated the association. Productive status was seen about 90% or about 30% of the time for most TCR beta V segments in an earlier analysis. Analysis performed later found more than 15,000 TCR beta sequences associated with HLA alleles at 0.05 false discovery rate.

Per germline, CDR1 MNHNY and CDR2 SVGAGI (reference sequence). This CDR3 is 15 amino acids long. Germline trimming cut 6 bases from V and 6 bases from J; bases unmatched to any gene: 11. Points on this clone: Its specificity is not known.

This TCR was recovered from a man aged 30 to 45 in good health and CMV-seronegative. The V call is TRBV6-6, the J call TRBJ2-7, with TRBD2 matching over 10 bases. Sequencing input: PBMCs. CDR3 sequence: CASSGEREGPFEQYF. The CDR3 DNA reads TGTGCCAGCAGCGGAGAGCGGGAGGGCCCTTTCGAGCAGTACTTC.